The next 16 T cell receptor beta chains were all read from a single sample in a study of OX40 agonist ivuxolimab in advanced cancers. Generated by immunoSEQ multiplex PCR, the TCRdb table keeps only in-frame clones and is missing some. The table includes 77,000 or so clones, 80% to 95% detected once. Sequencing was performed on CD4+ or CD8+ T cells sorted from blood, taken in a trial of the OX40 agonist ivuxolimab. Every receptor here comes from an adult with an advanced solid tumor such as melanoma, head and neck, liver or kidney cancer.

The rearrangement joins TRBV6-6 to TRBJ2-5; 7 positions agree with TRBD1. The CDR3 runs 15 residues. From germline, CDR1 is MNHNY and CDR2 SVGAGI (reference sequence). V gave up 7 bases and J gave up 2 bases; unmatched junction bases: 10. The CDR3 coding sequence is TGTGCCAGCACTACCCGACAGGGTTTGCAAGAGACCCAGTACTTC. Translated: CASTTRQGLQETQYF.

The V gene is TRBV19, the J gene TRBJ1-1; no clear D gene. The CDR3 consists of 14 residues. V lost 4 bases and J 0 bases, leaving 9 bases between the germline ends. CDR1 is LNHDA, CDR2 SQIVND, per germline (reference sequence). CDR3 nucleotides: TGTGCCAGTAGTACAGGCGTAATGAACACTGAAGCTTTCTTT. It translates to CASSTGVMNTEAFF.

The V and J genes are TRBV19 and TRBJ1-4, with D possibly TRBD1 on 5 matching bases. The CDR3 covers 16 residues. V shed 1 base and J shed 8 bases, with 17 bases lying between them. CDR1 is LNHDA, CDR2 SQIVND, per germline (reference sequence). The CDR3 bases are TGTGCCAGTAGTATAGGTGCGGGGGGGTTTGGCGAAAAACTGTTTTTT. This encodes CASSIGAGGFGEKLFF. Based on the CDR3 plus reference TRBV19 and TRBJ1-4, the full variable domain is DGGITQSPKYLFRKEGQNVTLSCEQNLNHDAMYWYRQDPGQGLRLIYYSQIVNDFQKGDIAEGYSVSREKKESFPLTVTSAQKNPTAFYLCASSIGAGGFGEKLFFGSGTQLSVL.

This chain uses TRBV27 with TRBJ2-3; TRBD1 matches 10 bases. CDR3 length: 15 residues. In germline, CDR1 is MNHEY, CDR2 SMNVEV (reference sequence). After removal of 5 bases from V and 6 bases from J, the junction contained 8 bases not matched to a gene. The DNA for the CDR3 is TGTGCCAGCAGTCCAGAGACAGGGGGCGGGGATACGCAGTATTTT. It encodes CASSPETGGGDTQYF.

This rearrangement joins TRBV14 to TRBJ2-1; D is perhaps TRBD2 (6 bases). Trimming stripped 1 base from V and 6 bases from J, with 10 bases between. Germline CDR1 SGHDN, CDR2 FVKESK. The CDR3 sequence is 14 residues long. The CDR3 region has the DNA TGTGCCAGCAGCCAAGCTCAGGGAGGCAATGAGCAGTTCTTC. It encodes CASSQAQGGNEQFF. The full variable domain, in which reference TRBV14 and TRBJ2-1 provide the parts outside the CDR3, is EAGVTQFPSHSVIEKGQTVTLRCDPISGHDNLYWYRRVMGKEIKFLLHFVKESKQDESGMPNNRFLAERTGGTYSTLKVQPAELEDSGVYFCASSQAQGGNEQFFGPGTRLTVL.

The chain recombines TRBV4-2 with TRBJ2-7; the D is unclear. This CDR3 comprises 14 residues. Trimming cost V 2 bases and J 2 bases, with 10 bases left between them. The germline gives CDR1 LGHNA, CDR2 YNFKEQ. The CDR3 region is CASSQLKEAYEQYF. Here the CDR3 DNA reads TGTGCCAGCAGCCAACTTAAGGAAGCCTACGAGCAGTACTTC.

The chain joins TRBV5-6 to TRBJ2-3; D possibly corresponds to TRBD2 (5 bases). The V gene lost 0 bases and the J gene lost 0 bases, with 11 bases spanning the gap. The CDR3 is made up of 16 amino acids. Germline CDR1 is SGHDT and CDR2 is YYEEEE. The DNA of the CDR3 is TGTGCCAGCAGCTTGGAAAGGCGAGGGAGCACAGATACGCAGTATTTT. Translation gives CASSLERRGSTDTQYF.

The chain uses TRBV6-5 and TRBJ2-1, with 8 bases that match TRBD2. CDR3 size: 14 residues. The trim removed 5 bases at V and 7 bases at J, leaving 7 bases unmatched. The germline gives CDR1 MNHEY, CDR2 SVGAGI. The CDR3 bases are TGTGCCAGCAGTCCCGGGGGGGCCTGGAATGAGCAGTTCTTC. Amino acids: CASSPGGAWNEQFF.

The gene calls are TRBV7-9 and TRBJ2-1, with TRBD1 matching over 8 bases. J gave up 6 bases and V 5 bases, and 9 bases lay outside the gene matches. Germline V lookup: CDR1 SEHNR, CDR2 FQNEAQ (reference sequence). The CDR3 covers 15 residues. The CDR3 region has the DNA TGTGCCAGCAGCACGATCAGGGGGCGGGTCAATGAGCAGTTCTTC. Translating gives CASSTIRGRVNEQFF.

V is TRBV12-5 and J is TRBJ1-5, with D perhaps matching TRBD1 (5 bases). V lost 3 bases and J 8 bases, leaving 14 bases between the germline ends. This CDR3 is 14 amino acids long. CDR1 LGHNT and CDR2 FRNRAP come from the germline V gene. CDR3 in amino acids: CASGLGVGVKPQHF. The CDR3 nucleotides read TGTGCTAGTGGTTTAGGTGTGGGGGTCAAGCCCCAGCATTTT.

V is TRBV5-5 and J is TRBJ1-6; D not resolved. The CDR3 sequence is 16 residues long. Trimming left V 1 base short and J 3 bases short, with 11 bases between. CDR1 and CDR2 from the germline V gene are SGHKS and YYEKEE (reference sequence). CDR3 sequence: CASSLWPADYNSPLHF. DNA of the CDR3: TGTGCCAGCAGCTTGTGGCCAGCCGACTATAATTCACCCCTCCACTTT.

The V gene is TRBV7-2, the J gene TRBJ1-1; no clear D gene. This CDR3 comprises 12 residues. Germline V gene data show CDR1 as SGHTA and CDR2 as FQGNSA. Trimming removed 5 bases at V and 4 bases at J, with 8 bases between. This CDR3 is CASSPSGTEAFF. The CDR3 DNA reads TGTGCCAGCAGCCCTAGTGGCACTGAAGCTTTCTTT.

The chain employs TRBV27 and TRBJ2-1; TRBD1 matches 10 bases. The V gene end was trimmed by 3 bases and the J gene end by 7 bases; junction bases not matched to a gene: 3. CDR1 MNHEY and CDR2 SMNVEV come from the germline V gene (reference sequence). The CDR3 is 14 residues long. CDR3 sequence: CASSLGQGWNEQFF. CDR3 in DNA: TGTGCCAGCAGTTTGGGACAGGGGTGGAATGAGCAGTTCTTC.

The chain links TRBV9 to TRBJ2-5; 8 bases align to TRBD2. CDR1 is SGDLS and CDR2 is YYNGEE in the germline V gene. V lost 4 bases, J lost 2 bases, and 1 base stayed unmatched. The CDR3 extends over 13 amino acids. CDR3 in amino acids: CASSPGGQETQYF. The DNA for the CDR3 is TGTGCCAGCAGCCCGGGGGGGCAAGAGACCCAGTACTTC.

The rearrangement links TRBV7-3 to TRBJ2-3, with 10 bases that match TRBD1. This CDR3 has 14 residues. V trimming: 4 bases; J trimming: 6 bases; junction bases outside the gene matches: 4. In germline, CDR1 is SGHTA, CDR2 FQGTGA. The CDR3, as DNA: TGTGCCAGCAGCTCGAGACAGGGGGCGGATACGCAGTATTTT. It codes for CASSSRQGADTQYF.

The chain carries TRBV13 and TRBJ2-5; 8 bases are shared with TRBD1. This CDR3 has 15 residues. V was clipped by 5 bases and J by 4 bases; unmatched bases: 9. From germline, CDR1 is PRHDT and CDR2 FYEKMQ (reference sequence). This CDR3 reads CASSDGQGFTETQYF. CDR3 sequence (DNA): TGTGCCAGCAGCGATGGACAGGGTTTCACAGAGACCCAGTACTTC.